These 18 T cell receptor beta chains share one sample of origin, sequenced in a study of CD8+ T cells in alopecia areata. Following extraction, RNA underwent reverse transcription to cDNA, which served as the sequencing template. Clones were sequenced by immunoSEQ multiplex PCR, and TCRdb holds only the in-frame ones, with some missing. The repertoire holds fewer than 150,000 clones, about three fifths seen once, with around 30% in the top ten. The treatment denotes: oral pan-JAK inhibitor, 5-10 mg twice daily. The starting material was CD8+ T cells sorted from blood, obtained at week 4, from a patient treated with tofacitinib. The receptor set was obtained from a human donor with alopecia areata.

The rearrangement links TRBV29-1 to TRBJ2-3, with TRBD1 matching 9 bases. Per the germline V gene, CDR1 is SQVTM and CDR2 is ANQGSEA. V dropped 3 bases and J dropped 5; count of bases not matched to a gene: 9. The CDR3 runs to 15 residues. Written as DNA, the CDR3 is TGCAGCGTTGAGGGTACACAGGGGGCGAAAGATACGCAGTATTTT. Translation gives CSVEGTQGAKDTQYF.

The chain is built from TRBV27 and TRBJ2-5; 8 bases are shared with TRBD2. The V gene end was trimmed by 5 bases and the J gene end by 2 bases; junction bases not matched to a gene: 13. Looked up from germline, CDR1 is MNHEY and CDR2 is SMNVEV (reference sequence). The CDR3 consists of 17 residues. In nucleotides, the CDR3 is TGTGCCAGCAGTGATATGCCCCTTTCGGGAGGGCAAGAGACCCAGTACTTC. It codes for CASSDMPLSGGQETQYF.

The CDR3 reads CASRTGTGSYEQYF. As DNA, the CDR3 is TGTGCCAGCAGAACCGGGACAGGCTCCTACGAGCAGTACTTC. The chain uses TRBV7-9 and TRBJ2-7, with 8 bases fitting TRBD1. Germline CDR1 is SEHNR and CDR2 is FQNEAQ (reference sequence). There are 14 residues in the CDR3. V trimming: 6 bases; J trimming: 0 bases; junction bases outside the gene matches: 4.

This clone has only one observation. This chain connects TRBV30 to TRBJ2-7; TRBD2 is a possible D gene (6 bases). This CDR3 spans 12 amino acids. The V end was cut by 2 bases, the J end by 5 bases, with 10 bases between. CDR1 and CDR2 (germline): GTSNPN, SVGIG (reference sequence). The CDR3 DNA sequence: TGTGCCTGGAGTCTGGAGGGCCACGAGCAGTACTTC. Residues: CAWSLEGHEQYF.

This clone was detected only once. The CDR3 protein is CSVDSGARAAETQYF. In nucleotides, the CDR3 is TGCAGCGTTGATTCTGGGGCCAGGGCGGCAGAGACCCAGTACTTC. V gene TRBV29-1 combines with J gene TRBJ2-5; D perhaps matches TRBD1 (5 bases). The CDR3 sequence is 15 residues long. CDR1 and CDR2 from the germline V gene are SQVTM and ANQGSEA. V shed 3 bases and J shed 4 bases, with 18 bases lying between them.

This chain connects TRBV23-1 to TRBJ2-7; 7 nucleotides match TRBD2. TRBV23-1 is filed as an ORF, its function uncertain. The CDR3 loop spans 13 amino acids. The junction had 4 bases not matched to a gene; V was cut back by 4 bases and J by 4 bases. CDR3 bases: TGCGCCAGCAGTCTAAGGGAGGGGTACGAGCAGTACTTC. This codes for CASSLREGYEQYF.

The CDR3 sequence: CASSPLPGRIHQETQYF. The CDR3 DNA reads TGTGCCAGCAGTCCCTTGCCGGGCCGCATACACCAAGAGACCCAGTACTTC. The rearrangement links TRBV27 to TRBJ2-5; D gene ambiguous. The length of the CDR3 is 17 residues. V was cut by 5 bases and J by 0 bases, with 19 bases left in between. Germline CDR1 and CDR2: MNHEY and SMNVEV (reference sequence).

V gene TRBV27 combines with J gene TRBJ2-4; 8 bases are shared with TRBD1. Germline CDR1 and CDR2: MNHEY and SMNVEV (reference sequence). This CDR3 spans 14 amino acids. The trim removed 8 bases at V and 1 base at J, leaving 4 bases unmatched. The CDR3 protein is CASSDRGAKNIQYF. In DNA, the CDR3 is TGTGCCAGCTCCGACAGGGGCGCCAAAAACATTCAGTACTTC.

This chain uses TRBV27 with TRBJ2-7; TRBD2 agrees at 11 bases. V lost 6 bases and J lost 3; bases outside the gene matches: 7. This CDR3 is 15 amino acids long. Germline assignment: CDR1 MNHEY and CDR2 SMNVEV (reference sequence). The CDR3 DNA sequence: TGTGCCAGCAGCCTGACTAGCGGGACATACTACGAGCAGTACTTC. Its protein is CASSLTSGTYYEQYF.

The chain links TRBV15 to TRBJ1-6; D remains ambiguous. CDR1 and CDR2 from the germline V gene are LNHNV and YYDKDF (reference sequence). This CDR3 is built from 12 residues. V lost 1 base and J 14 bases, leaving 9 bases between the germline ends. CDR3 DNA sequence: TGTGCCACCAGCAGAGTTTCCGGGGCCCTCCACTTT. Amino acid sequence: CATSRVSGALHF.

The chain couples TRBV11-2 to TRBJ2-1; the D is unclear. CDR1 is SGHAT, CDR2 FQNNGV, per germline. Trimming took off 6 bases at V and 0 bases at J, with 6 bases between the two ends. The CDR3 length is 13 residues. This chain's CDR3 is CASSWFSYNEQFF. CDR3 nucleotide sequence: TGTGCCAGCAGTTGGTTCTCCTACAATGAGCAGTTCTTC.

This clone was picked up one time. The chain joins TRBV30 to TRBJ2-5; perhaps TRBD2 as D (6 bases). Germline CDR1 and CDR2: GTSNPN and SVGIG (reference sequence). CDR3 length: 15 residues. Trimming stripped 3 bases from V and 2 bases from J, with 16 bases between. The CDR3 region has the DNA TGTGCCTGGAGGTCCAGGCGGGGCATACAAGAGACCCAGTACTTC. Translated, it gives CAWRSRRGIQETQYF. The whole variable domain, filled in from reference TRBV30 and TRBJ2-5, reads SQTIHQWPATLVQPVGSPLSLECTVEGTSNPNLYWYRQAAGRGLQLLFYSVGIGQISSEVPQNLSASRPQDRQFILSSKKLLLSDSGFYLCAWRSRRGIQETQYFGPGTRLLVL.

The chain recombines TRBV19 with TRBJ1-5; D unclear. This CDR3 is 14 amino acids long. V lost 3 bases and J 1 base, leaving 7 bases between the germline ends. Germline assignment: CDR1 LNHDA and CDR2 SQIVND (reference sequence). CDR3 coding DNA: TGTGCCAGTAGTATTAGACGGAGCAATCAGCCCCAGCATTTT. Protein product: CASSIRRSNQPQHF.

This clone was picked up a small number of times. This chain joins TRBV7-9 and TRBJ2-7; 8 nucleotides line up with TRBD2. The junction had 9 bases not matched to a gene; V was cut back by 4 bases and J by 1 base. The CDR3 consists of 16 residues. The germline V gene encodes CDR1 SEHNR and CDR2 FQNEAQ (reference sequence). The CDR3 DNA sequence: TGTGCCAGCAGCTCCCCTAGTAGCGGGGAGTCCTACGAGCAGTACTTC. This encodes CASSSPSSGESYEQYF.

DNA for the CDR3: TGCAGCGTTGTAACGGGTTGGCGGGAGCTGTTTTTT. Translated: CSVVTGWRELFF. This chain links TRBV29-1 with TRBJ2-2, with D uncertain. Germline values: CDR1 SQVTM, CDR2 ANQGSEA. The CDR3 consists of 12 residues. V lost 4 bases and J 9 bases, leaving 12 bases between the germline ends.

CDR3 protein: CATSRDWQHHYEQYF. The CDR3 DNA sequence: TGTGCCACCAGCAGAGATTGGCAGCACCACTACGAGCAGTACTTC. The genes are TRBV15 and TRBJ2-7, with D uncertain. The germline gives CDR1 LNHNV, CDR2 YYDKDF (reference sequence). The ends were cut back, 0 bases at V and 3 bases at J, with 12 bases in the middle. CDR3 length: 15 amino acids.

The chain joins TRBV9 to TRBJ2-2; 11 bases align to TRBD2. The CDR3 length is 16 residues. J gave up 5 bases and V 3 bases, and 6 bases lay outside the gene matches. CDR1 and CDR2 (germline): SGDLS, YYNGEE. CDR3 sequence reads: CASSEGGLAATGELFF. The CDR3 coding sequence is TGTGCCAGCAGCGAGGGGGGACTAGCGGCTACCGGGGAGCTGTTTTTT.

In its sample, this clone was seen once. The rearrangement links TRBV29-1 to TRBJ1-6; D possibly corresponds to TRBD1 (6 bases). Per germline, CDR1 SQVTM and CDR2 ANQGSEA. V was trimmed by 6 bases and J by 7 bases, leaving 16 bases between them. The CDR3 is made up of 14 amino acids. DNA of the CDR3: TGCAGCGTCGCTGAGACAGGCCTAAATTCACCCCTCCACTTT. As protein: CSVAETGLNSPLHF.